This T cell receptor (beta chain) was identified in a study of blood T cell repertoires in COVID-19 (dated by TCRdb to 2020 to 2022). Notes on the research overall: Samples covering the acute and convalescent phases of COVID-19 were provided by collaborators in the United States, Italy and Spain. The material from the prospective study consisted of cDNA or gDNA derived from T cells, B-cell-depleted T cells, or PBMCs. Subjects who had been exposed to COVID-19, were actively infected with it, or had recovered from it provided the deeply sampled blood TCRbeta repertoires that made up the dataset. The repertoires were released in a freely available public database intended as a resource for research on the immune response to SARS-CoV-2. Samples came from the ongoing ImmuneRACE study (first 160 participants) plus 1,254 subjects from 6 global collaborators. Nearly every sample came with metadata listing a de-identified subject ID, COVID-19 status, age in years and sex. Where available, HLA class I and class II types were obtained from metadata supplied by the sample provider rather than from assay-based typing. The research as a whole found: How much clinical and demographic metadata was included differed by source and by participant, and the metadata was provided uncurated.

Each collaborating institution followed its own protocols to collect whole blood in K2EDTA tubes. For TCRbeta analysis, collaborators shipped samples in one of three forms: frozen whole blood, isolated PBMCs, or DNA extracted from either of those sample types. TCRbeta CDR3 regions were amplified from genomic DNA using the immunoSEQ Assay, a bias-controlled multiplex PCR. For the original study's pipeline: The number of nucleated cells in each sample was estimated from the amplification of reference gene primers within the assay. To quantify the absolute abundance of each unique TCRbeta CDR3 rearrangement, sequence reads were collapsed and filtered. For each sample, productive Simpson clonality was calculated as the square root of Simpson's diversity index across productive rearrangements. Entries here come from immuneACCESS through TCRdb and include only in-frame sequences with V and J called. Some clones fail to appear in such tables; in the studies checked, an unresolved V gene covers under half of the shortfall, and the cause of the remainder is unknown. The D gene and trimming were derived from the DNA, and the V and J assignments and clone size from that table. Present in this sample are tens of thousands of clones, 85% to 90% of which were seen just once. The top ten clonotypes cover roughly 2.5% of the sample.

In regard to this clone: Its cognate antigen has yet to be identified. Within one base of it there is no much larger clone, and no base qualities were kept.

The material sequenced was peripheral blood. The TCR originated in a human donor in a cohort sampled during active COVID-19.

The sequenced DNA is TGTGCCACCAGTGATGGTAGCGACACTGAAGCTTTCTTT. The translation is CATSDGSDTEAFF. The chain is encoded by TRBV24-1 joined to TRBJ1-1, with the D segment identity uncertain. Trimming at the junction amounts to 3 bases on V and 3 bases on J, and the germline ends lie 7 bases apart. According to the germline V gene, CDR1 reads KGHDR and CDR2 reads SFDVKD. The CDR3 numbers 13 residues from cysteine through phenylalanine. Solely the CDR3 DNA is kept, with 39 bases framed from the first base.